This note documents a single T cell receptor beta chain sequence. The data are from a study of PD-L1 blockade in urothelial cancer. Study background: At 6 weeks and at 3 weeks (second dose) after treatment start, blood was analyzed. A median of about 140,000 T cells was found in the blood samples.

Germline V CDR1 and CDR2: SGHAT, FQDESV (reference sequence). The CDR3 has 14 residues. Trimming left V 5 bases short and J 3 bases short, with 14 bases between. Profiling relied on immunoSEQ multiplex PCR, and the TCRdb table lists in-frame clones only, not all of them. The sample consists of 40,000 or so clones, 65% to 85% of them appearing once. Specimen: PBMCs, collected around atezolizumab (anti-PD-L1) treatment. The source of this sequence is a man between 60 and 75 years old with urothelial cancer. The V call is TRBV11-1, the J call TRBJ2-7; D not certain. The CDR3 DNA reads TGTGCCAGCAGCCCTACCAATTCGGGCTACGAGCAGTACTTC. Translation gives CASSPTNSGYEQYF.